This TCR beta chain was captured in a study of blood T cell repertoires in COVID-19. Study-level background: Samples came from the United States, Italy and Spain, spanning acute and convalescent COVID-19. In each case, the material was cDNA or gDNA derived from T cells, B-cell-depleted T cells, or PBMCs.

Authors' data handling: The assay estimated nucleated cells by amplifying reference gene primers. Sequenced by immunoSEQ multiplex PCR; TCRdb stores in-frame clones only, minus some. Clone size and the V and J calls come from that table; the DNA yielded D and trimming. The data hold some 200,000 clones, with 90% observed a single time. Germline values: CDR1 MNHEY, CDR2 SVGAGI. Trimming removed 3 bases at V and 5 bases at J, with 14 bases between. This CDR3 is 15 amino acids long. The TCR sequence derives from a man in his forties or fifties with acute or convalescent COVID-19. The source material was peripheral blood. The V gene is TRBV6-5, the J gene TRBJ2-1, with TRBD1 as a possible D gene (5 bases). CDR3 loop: CASSYGAQKDNEQFF. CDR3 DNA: TGTGCCAGCAGTTATGGGGCACAGAAGGACAATGAGCAGTTCTTC.